The 12 T cell receptor beta chains listed next were all sequenced from one sample in a study of OX40 agonist ivuxolimab in advanced cancers. The repertoire was sequenced with immunoSEQ multiplex PCR; TCRdb's copy has only in-frame clones and lacks some. The profile shows 70,000 to 95,000 clones, about nine tenths of them singletons. The sequenced sample was CD4+ or CD8+ T cells sorted from blood, obtained in a trial of the OX40 agonist ivuxolimab. The source is an adult with an advanced solid tumor such as melanoma, head and neck, liver or kidney cancer.

Here the CDR3 DNA reads TGTGCCAGCAGCACAGGGGGTCCGGTCTACGAGCAGTACTTC. Residues: CASSTGGPVYEQYF. This sequence joins TRBV2 and TRBJ2-7, with 8 bases lining up with TRBD1. Per germline, CDR1 SNHLY and CDR2 FYNNEI. V dropped 6 bases and J dropped 3; count of bases not matched to a gene: 7. The CDR3 sequence is 14 residues long.

The chain has TRBV5-6 and TRBJ2-3; a possible D gene is TRBD2 (6 bases). V shed 4 bases and J shed 4 bases, with 10 bases lying between them. The CDR3 length is 13 residues. Germline values: CDR1 SGHDT, CDR2 YYEEEE. CDR3 bases: TGTGCCAGCAGCGATGGGGACTCAGATACGCAGTATTTT. This codes for CASSDGDSDTQYF.

The J gene is TRBJ1-1, the V gene TRBV10-1; 9 bases map to TRBD1. V trimming: 4 bases; J trimming: 10 bases; junction bases outside the gene matches: 4. The CDR3 runs 12 residues. CDR1 is WNHNN, CDR2 SYGVQD, per germline (reference sequence). CDR3 residues: CASSVGQGRAFF. The DNA of the CDR3 is TGCGCCAGCAGTGTGGGACAGGGCCGAGCTTTCTTT.

Of note for this clone: This sample includes further DNA sequences coding for the same CDR3. The chain links TRBV5-4 to TRBJ1-6; unclear D gene. Germline assignment: CDR1 SGHNT and CDR2 YYREEE (reference sequence). The CDR3 consists of 14 residues. Trimming pared 0 bases from V and 5 bases from J, leaving 6 bases between. In DNA, the CDR3 is TGTGCCAGCAGCTTGGATTTGAATAATTCACCCCTCCACTTT. It yields the protein CASSLDLNNSPLHF. Together with reference TRBV5-4 and TRBJ1-6, the CDR3 gives the full variable domain: ETGVTQSPTHLIKTRGQQVTLRCSSQSGHNTVSWYQQALGQGPQFIFQYYREEENGRGNFPPRFSGLQFPNYSSELNVNALELDDSALYLCASSLDLNNSPLHFGNGTRLTVT.

A word on this clone: At one boundary the junction diverges from the germline segment, which might be a read error. This chain connects TRBV28 to TRBJ2-2, with D unclear. Germline CDR1 reads MDHEN; CDR2 reads SYDVKM. The CDR3 consists of 13 residues. Written as DNA, the CDR3 is TGTGCCAGCAGTCTATGGGACACCGGGGAGCTGTTTTTT. It translates to CASSLWDTGELFF.

The J gene is TRBJ1-3, the V gene TRBV5-5; no clear D gene. Trimming took 0 bases from V and 2 from J, leaving 6 bases between them. The length of the CDR3 is 14 residues. CDR1 and CDR2 from the germline V gene are SGHKS and YYEKEE (reference sequence). The CDR3 nucleotides are TGTGCCAGCAGCTTGGTAGTGACTGGAAACACCATATATTTT. It codes for CASSLVVTGNTIYF.

This sequence joins TRBV9 and TRBJ2-1; the D gene is possibly TRBD1 (6 bases). Per germline, CDR1 SGDLS and CDR2 YYNGEE. V lost 3 bases and J 5 bases, leaving 18 bases between the germline ends. This CDR3 spans 16 amino acids. The CDR3 DNA reads as TGTGCCAGCAGCGCTACTACAGGGTTCTACCACAATGAGCAGTTCTTC. It codes for CASSATTGFYHNEQFF. The full variable domain, completed using reference TRBV9 and TRBJ2-1, is DSGVTQTPKHLITATGQRVTLRCSPRSGDLSVYWYQQSLDQGLQFLIQYYNGEERAKGNILERFSAQQFPDLHSELNLSSLELGDSALYFCASSATTGFYHNEQFFGPGTRLTVL.

The chain joins TRBV2 to TRBJ2-7; D might be TRBD2 (6 bases). Germline V gene lookup returns CDR1 SNHLY and CDR2 FYNNEI. V lost 6 bases to trimming and J lost 3 bases, with 9 bases between them. This CDR3 spans 12 amino acids. DNA of the CDR3: TGTGCCAGCAGCGGACTAAGCTACGAGCAGTACTTC. It codes for CASSGLSYEQYF.

The sample holds one count of this clone. The chain links TRBV5-4 to TRBJ2-1, with no clear D. The CDR3 has 13 amino acids. Germline V gives CDR1 SGHNT, CDR2 YYREEE (reference sequence). Trimming took off 0 bases at V and 3 bases at J, with 4 bases between the two ends. The CDR3 DNA follows: TGTGCCAGCAGCTTGGGCAGCTACAATGAGCAGTTCTTC. Its translation is CASSLGSYNEQFF.

A note on this clone: An end of the junction does not agree with germline; a read error may underlie this. This sequence joins TRBV5-1 and TRBJ2-7, with 13 bases identical to TRBD2. Germline V gene sequence: CDR1 SGHRS, CDR2 YFSETQ. The CDR3 contains 15 residues. The CDR3 nucleotides read TGCGCCAGCAGCTCCGGGACTAGCGGGACCGCCCTACTTCGTTTC. Encoded protein: CASSSGTSGTALLRF.

The chain has TRBV28 and TRBJ2-7; 7 positions agree with TRBD2. Trimming cost V 3 bases and J 7 bases; bases outside gene matches: 0. Looked up from germline, CDR1 is MDHEN and CDR2 is SYDVKM. The CDR3 covers 11 residues. CDR3 sequence (DNA): TGTGCCAGCAGTTTGCGGGGGGAGCAGTACTTC. Translating gives CASSLRGEQYF.

This sequence joins TRBV23-1 and TRBJ1-3, with TRBD1 as a possible D gene (6 bases). TRBV23-1 is noted as an ORF with a role that remains uncertain. The CDR3 totals 16 residues. The V gene lost 6 bases and the J gene lost 0 bases, with 15 bases spanning the gap. CDR3: CASRHQRGSSGNTIYF. The CDR3 nucleotides read TGCGCCAGCAGACACCAGAGGGGGAGCTCTGGAAACACCATATATTTT.